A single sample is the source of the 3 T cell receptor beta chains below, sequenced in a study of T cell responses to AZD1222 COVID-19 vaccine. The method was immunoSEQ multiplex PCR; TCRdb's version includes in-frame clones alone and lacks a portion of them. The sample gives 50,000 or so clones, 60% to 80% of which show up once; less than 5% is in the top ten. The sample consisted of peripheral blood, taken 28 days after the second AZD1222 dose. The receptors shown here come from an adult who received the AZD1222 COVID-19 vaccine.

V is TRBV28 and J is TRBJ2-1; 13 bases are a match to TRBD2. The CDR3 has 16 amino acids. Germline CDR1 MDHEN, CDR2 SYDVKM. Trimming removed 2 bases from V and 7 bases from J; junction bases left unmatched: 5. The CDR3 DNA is TGTGCCAGCAGTTTACCACTAGCGGGGGGGTTGAATGAGCAGTTCTTC. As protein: CASSLPLAGGLNEQFF. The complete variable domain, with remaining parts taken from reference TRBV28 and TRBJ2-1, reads DVKVTQSSRYLVKRTGEKVFLECVQDMDHENMFWYRQDPGLGLRLIYFSYDVKMKEKGDIPEGYSVSREKKERFSLILESASTNQTSMYLCASSLPLAGGLNEQFFGPGTRLTVL.

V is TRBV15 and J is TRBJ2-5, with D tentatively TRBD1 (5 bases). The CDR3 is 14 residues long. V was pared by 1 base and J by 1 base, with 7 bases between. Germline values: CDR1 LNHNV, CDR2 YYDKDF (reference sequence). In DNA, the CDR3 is TGTGCCACCAGCAGAGGGACATTCCAAGAGACCCAGTACTTC. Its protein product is CATSRGTFQETQYF.

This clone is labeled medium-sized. The CDR3 loop is CASSQQGLGNQPQHF. The CDR3 coding sequence is TGTGCCAGCAGTCAACAGGGGCTAGGGAATCAGCCCCAGCATTTT. J is TRBJ1-5 and V is TRBV27; 7 bases are a match to TRBD1. The CDR3 totals 15 residues. Germline CDR1 and CDR2: MNHEY and SMNVEV (reference sequence). V dropped 5 bases and J dropped 4; count of bases not matched to a gene: 8.